A selection of T cell receptor beta chains follows, all from one sample in a study of T cell changes during pregnancy in multiple sclerosis. Only in-frame clones appear in the TCRdb table, and some are missing; sequencing was by immunoSEQ multiplex PCR. The sample has tens of thousands of clones; around nine tenths are singletons. Sequenced material: peripheral blood, taken in the third trimester of pregnancy. Source of these receptors: a female donor in good health, enrolled as a control in a pregnancy study. The CDR3 runs from the conserved cysteine through the conserved F or W. Fields, in order: D gene, clone size, V gene, J gene, CDR3 protein, CDR3 DNA. A D gene is named only where the DNA matches it firmly. Not all rows give a size; the values are once, few, many and, for expanded clones, a class.

TRBD1	.	TRBV29-1	TRBJ2-1	CSANPGTGSYNEQFF	TGCAGCGCCAACCCCGGGACAGGCTCCTACAATGAGCAGTTCTTC
TRBD1	.	TRBV2	TRBJ2-7	CASSSYSGQGRSYEQYF	TGTGCCAGCAGTTCCTATTCGGGACAGGGCCGATCCTACGAGCAGTACTTC
TRBD1	.	TRBV7-3	TRBJ1-2	CASSSTGADGYTF	TGTGCCAGCAGCTCTACAGGGGCGGATGGCTACACCTTC
TRBD2	once	TRBV6-5	TRBJ2-1	CASGLGAGAYNEQFF	TGTGCCAGCGGCTTGGGAGCGGGGGCTTACAATGAGCAGTTCTTC
TRBD2	.	TRBV28	TRBJ2-5	CASGTPGGETQYF	TGTGCCAGCGGGACTCCGGGAGGGGAGACCCAGTACTTC
.	.	TRBV28	TRBJ2-7	CASTERVRSYEQYF	TGTGCCAGCACGGAGCGGGTACGCTCCTACGAGCAGTACTTC
.	.	TRBV6-1	TRBJ1-1	CASSEQGGDTEAFF	TGTGCCAGCAGTGAACAGGGAGGAGACACTGAAGCTTTCTTT
.	.	TRBV28	TRBJ1-1	CASSLAGVEGEAFF	TGTGCCAGCAGTTTGGCGGGGGTCGAGGGGGAAGCTTTCTTT
.	.	TRBV9	TRBJ1-2	CASSVLDSMGGYTF	TGTGCCAGCAGCGTCTTGGACTCGATGGGTGGCTACACCTTC
TRBD2	.	TRBV5-1	TRBJ2-1	CASSPTSGPYNEQFF	TGCGCCAGCAGCCCGACTAGCGGACCTTACAATGAGCAGTTCTTC
TRBD2	.	TRBV7-2	TRBJ2-7	CASSLLSGLSYEQYF	TGTGCCAGCAGCCTCCTTAGCGGGCTCTCCTACGAGCAGTACTTC
TRBD2	.	TRBV27	TRBJ2-1	CASSSGRLAGDNEQFF	TGTGCCAGCAGTTCGGGGAGACTAGCGGGAGACAATGAGCAGTTCTTC
TRBD2	.	TRBV4-1	TRBJ2-7	CASSRTSGANYEQYF	TGCGCCAGCAGTCGGACTAGCGGAGCTAACTACGAGCAGTACTTC
.	.	TRBV7-2	TRBJ2-2	CASSLDYLSGELFF	TGTGCCAGCAGCTTAGACTATCTGTCCGGGGAGCTGTTTTTT
TRBD1	.	TRBV28	TRBJ1-1	CASSSGQGIGAFF	TGTGCCAGCAGTTCGGGACAGGGGATAGGAGCTTTCTTT
TRBD1	.	TRBV10-3	TRBJ1-5	CAISDWTGINQPQHF	TGTGCCATCAGTGACTGGACAGGCATCAATCAGCCCCAGCATTTT
.	.	TRBV5-1	TRBJ2-1	CASSGGDSYNEQFF	TGCGCCAGCAGCGGAGGGGACAGCTACAATGAGCAGTTCTTC
TRBD2	.	TRBV28	TRBJ2-7	CASSFREVGHEQYF	TGTGCCAGCAGTTTCCGGGAGGTCGGCCACGAGCAGTACTTC
TRBD1	.	TRBV6-6	TRBJ2-1	CASTPGGAGGWDEQFF	TGTGCCAGCACCCCAGGGGGAGCAGGGGGTTGGGATGAGCAGTTCTTC
.	.	TRBV7-9	TRBJ1-3	CASSSLNSGNTIYF	TGTGCCAGCAGCTCCCTAAACTCTGGAAACACCATATATTTT
.	.	TRBV13	TRBJ2-3	CASSFETDTQYF	TGTGCCAGCAGCTTCGAGACAGATACGCAGTATTTT
.	.	TRBV6-1	TRBJ1-6	CASSKKQTDNSPLHF	TGTGCCAGCAGTAAAAAACAGACAGATAATTCACCCCTCCACTTT
.	.	TRBV6-5	TRBJ1-2	CASSYGQGPLYGYTF	TGTGCCAGCAGTTACGGGCAGGGGCCCCTCTATGGCTACACCTTC
.	.	TRBV6-1	TRBJ2-3	CASSEKRSPGQLTDTQYF	TGTGCCAGCAGTGAAAAGAGGTCGCCCGGACAGCTCACAGATACGCAGTATTTT
.	once	TRBV7-6	TRBJ1-3	CASSPYSGAGNTIYF	TGTGCCAGCAGTCCTTATTCGGGAGCTGGAAACACCATATATTTT
TRBD2	.	TRBV9	TRBJ2-3	CASSAGRLAGGYLTDTQYF	TGTGCCAGCAGCGCCGGGCGACTAGCGGGAGGGTATCTCACAGATACGCAGTATTTT
TRBD2	.	TRBV7-2	TRBJ2-5	CASSQEAGGWETQYF	TGTGCCAGCAGCCAGGAGGCGGGAGGATGGGAGACCCAGTACTTC
.	.	TRBV5-8	TRBJ1-2	CASSRIVRGSGYTF	TGTGCCAGCAGCCGAATCGTTAGGGGATCGGGCTACACCTTC
.	.	TRBV29-1	TRBJ1-2	CSAEGRSSYGYTF	TGCAGCGCCGAGGGTAGGTCGAGCTATGGCTACACCTTC
.	.	TRBV7-3	TRBJ2-5	CASSLLGQTQETQYF	TGTGCCAGCAGCTTGTTGGGGCAGACACAAGAGACCCAGTACTTC
.	.	TRBV7-9	TRBJ2-5	CASSLGVAVEETQYF	TGTGCCAGCAGCTTAGGGGTAGCGGTGGAAGAGACCCAGTACTTC
TRBD1	.	TRBV10-2	TRBJ2-2	CASRSGTGSLTTGELFF	TGCGCCAGCAGATCCGGGACAGGGTCCTTAACTACCGGGGAGCTGTTTTTT
TRBD1	.	TRBV9	TRBJ1-2	CASSPNRGRANYGYTF	TGTGCCAGCAGCCCGAACAGGGGCCGAGCTAACTATGGCTACACCTTC
TRBD2	once	TRBV7-2	TRBJ2-7	CASSPVPFSGRYHSEQYF	TGTGCCAGCAGCCCCGTGCCCTTTAGCGGGAGATATCACTCCGAGCAGTACTTC
TRBD1	.	TRBV27	TRBJ2-1	CASSPPPLGTGLELYNEQFF	TGTGCCAGCAGTCCCCCCCCGCTGGGGACAGGACTCGAGCTTTACAATGAGCAGTTCTTC
.	.	TRBV30	TRBJ1-1	CAWRSSGKNTEAFF	TGTGCCTGGAGATCGTCAGGAAAAAACACTGAAGCTTTCTTT
TRBD1	once	TRBV4-3	TRBJ2-3	CASSQEVSGTGADTQYF	TGCGCCAGCAGCCAAGAGGTCTCCGGGACAGGGGCAGATACGCAGTATTTT
.	.	TRBV28	TRBJ1-5	CASSIGGQPQHF	TGTGCCAGCAGTATTGGAGGCCAGCCCCAGCATTTT
.	.	TRBV4-3	TRBJ1-1	CASSQGGGRYVEAFF	TGCGCCAGCAGCCAAGGAGGCGGGCGGTACGTTGAAGCTTTCTTT
TRBD2	once	TRBV7-2	TRBJ2-3	CASSLVGLAGQGTQYF	TGTGCCAGCAGCTTAGTTGGACTAGCGGGGCAAGGTACGCAGTATTTT
TRBD1	.	TRBV9	TRBJ2-7	CASSPRTGVYEQYF	TGTGCCAGCAGCCCTCGGACAGGGGTTTACGAGCAGTACTTC
TRBD1	.	TRBV7-2	TRBJ1-3	CASSFSRGLGNTIYF	TGTGCCAGCAGCTTCTCCAGGGGGCTCGGAAACACCATATATTTT
TRBD2	once	TRBV7-2	TRBJ2-7	CASSPGLAEYSYEQYF	TGTGCCAGCAGCCCGGGACTAGCGGAGTACTCCTACGAGCAGTACTTC
TRBD2	.	TRBV10-3	TRBJ2-5	CAISELTSGQETQYF	TGTGCCATCAGTGAATTGACTAGCGGGCAAGAGACCCAGTACTTC
TRBD2	.	TRBV11-3	TRBJ2-1	CASSFESGRARNEQFF	TGTGCCAGCAGCTTCGAAAGCGGGAGGGCCAGAAATGAGCAGTTCTTC
TRBD1	.	TRBV5-3	TRBJ1-4	CARSQGQPPGSTNEKLFF	TGTGCCAGAAGCCAGGGACAGCCTCCGGGCTCGACTAATGAAAAACTGTTTTTT
.	.	TRBV6-1	TRBJ2-7	CAVRRPTGIYEQYF	TGTGCCGTCCGCAGGCCTACGGGAATCTACGAGCAGTACTTC